This TCR beta chain appears in the sequencing data of a study of blood T cell repertoires in COVID-19. Study as a whole: Sample material is recorded as cDNA or gDNA derived from T cells, B-cell-depleted T cells, or PBMCs.

Germline V gene data show CDR1 as SEHNR and CDR2 as FQNEAQ (reference sequence). This CDR3 contains 14 residues. Deletions cut 5 bases from V and 7 bases from J, with 14 bases between. Sequencing was performed with immunoSEQ multiplex PCR; in TCRdb, only in-frame clones are kept and a portion is missing. The sample records around 52,000 clones, 75% to 90% being singletons. This chain joins TRBV7-9 and TRBJ1-4; D possibly corresponds to TRBD1 (6 bases). Sequences were obtained from peripheral blood. This sequence was found in a woman of 80 years or more with COVID-19, enrolled during active disease. CDR3 protein: CASSPWGRGEKLFF. The CDR3 DNA is TGTGCCAGCAGCCCCTGGGGGCGCGGTGAAAAACTGTTTTTT.